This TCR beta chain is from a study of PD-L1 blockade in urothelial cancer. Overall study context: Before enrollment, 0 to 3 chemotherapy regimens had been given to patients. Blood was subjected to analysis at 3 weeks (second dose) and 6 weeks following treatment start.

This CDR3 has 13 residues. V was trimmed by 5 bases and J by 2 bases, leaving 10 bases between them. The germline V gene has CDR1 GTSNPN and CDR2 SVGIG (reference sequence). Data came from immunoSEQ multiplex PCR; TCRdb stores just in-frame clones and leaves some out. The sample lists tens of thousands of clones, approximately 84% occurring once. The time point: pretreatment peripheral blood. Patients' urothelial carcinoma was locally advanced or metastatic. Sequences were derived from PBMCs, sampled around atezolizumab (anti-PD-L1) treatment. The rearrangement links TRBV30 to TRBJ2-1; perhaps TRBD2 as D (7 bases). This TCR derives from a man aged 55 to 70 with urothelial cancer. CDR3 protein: CAWEGGTYNEQFF. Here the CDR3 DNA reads TGTGCCTGGGAGGGGGGGACCTACAATGAGCAGTTCTTC.